This T cell receptor (beta chain) originates from a study of cytomegalovirus exposure and HLA in healthy donors. Study results and caveats: Several of the most significant clusters were apparently associated with common viral pathogens in a later analysis.

This clone was counted only a few times. Its antigen is still unknown. The PCR used 60 Vbeta and 13 Jbeta primers. TCRdb's table, derived via immunoSEQ multiplex PCR, lists solely in-frame clones and lacks some. The sample has under 200,000 clones, about 13% seen once. The sequenced sample was PBMCs. The sequence came from a man aged 50-59 years in good health and CMV-seropositive.

The CDR3 DNA follows: TGTGCCACCAGCAGAGATCGAGGTGCGGGCCTGGGCTTGAATGAGCAGTTCTTC. Its protein product is CATSRDRGAGLGLNEQFF. The V call is TRBV15, the J call TRBJ2-1, with a tentative D call TRBD2 (5 bases). The CDR3 is 18 amino acids. Per the germline V gene, CDR1 is LNHNV and CDR2 is YYDKDF (reference sequence). V gave up 0 bases and J gave up 7 bases, with 22 bases separating them.